Detailed here is one T cell receptor beta chain. PCR primers comprised 60 Vbeta and 13 Jbeta primers. Data came from immunoSEQ multiplex PCR; TCRdb stores just in-frame clones and leaves some out. Of approximately 100,000 clones listed, less than 80% were seen once; the top ten hold 3% to 4.5%. V shed 4 bases and J shed 6 bases, with 9 bases lying between them. The CDR3 sequence is 12 residues long. Per germline, CDR1 SGHRS and CDR2 YFSETQ. The entry originates in a study of cytomegalovirus exposure and HLA in healthy donors. The sequencing sample was made of PBMCs. This sequence joins TRBV5-1 and TRBJ2-3; D unresolved. The clonotype originates from a man in his 60s in good health and CMV-seronegative. CDR3 bases: TGCGCCAGCAGCGTTACGCAGGATACGCAGTATTTT. Amino acids: CASSVTQDTQYF.